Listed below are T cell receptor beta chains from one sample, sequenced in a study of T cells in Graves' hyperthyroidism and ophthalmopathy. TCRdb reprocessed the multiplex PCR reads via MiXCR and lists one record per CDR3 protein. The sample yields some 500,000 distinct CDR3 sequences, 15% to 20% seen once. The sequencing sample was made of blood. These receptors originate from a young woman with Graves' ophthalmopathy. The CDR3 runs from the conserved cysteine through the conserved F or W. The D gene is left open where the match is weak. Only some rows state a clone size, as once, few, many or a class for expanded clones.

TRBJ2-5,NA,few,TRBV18,TGTGCCAGCTCACCACCAGGAGAAGGGCATGAGACCCAGTACTTC,CASSPPGEGHETQYF
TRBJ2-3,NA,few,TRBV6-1,TGTGCCAGCAGCCCCCAGGGACACCGGAGGGATACGCAGTATTTT,CASSPQGHRRDTQYF
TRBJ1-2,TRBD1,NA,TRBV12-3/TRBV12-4,TGTGCCAGCAGGTATTCAGGGGGTGGCGGCTACACCTTC,CASRYSGGGGYTF
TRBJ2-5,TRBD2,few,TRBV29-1,TGCAGCGTGGGGTCTGAAGCGGGGGGGGGAGAGACCCAGTACTTC,CSVGSEAGGGETQYF
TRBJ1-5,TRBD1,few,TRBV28,TGTGCCAGCAGAGGGACAGACTATCAGCCCCAGCATTTT,CASRGTDYQPQHF
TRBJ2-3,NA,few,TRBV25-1,TGTGCCAGCAGTGCGGTCGGGATGAGCACAGATACGCAGTATTTT,CASSAVGMSTDTQYF
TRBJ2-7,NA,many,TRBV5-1,TGCGCCAGCAGTCTACTATCGGGCCCCTACGAGCAGTACTTC,CASSLLSGPYEQYF
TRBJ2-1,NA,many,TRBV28,TGTGCCAGCAGCGGGACCTTATCCTACAATGAGCAGTTCTTC,CASSGTLSYNEQFF
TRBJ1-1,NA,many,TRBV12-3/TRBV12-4,TGTGCCAGCAACTTAGGACAGAACACTGAAGCTTTCTTT,CASNLGQNTEAFF
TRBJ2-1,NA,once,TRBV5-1,TGTGCCAGCAGCTTCGGCGGGGTGACTGAGCAGTTCTTC,CASSFGGVTEQFF
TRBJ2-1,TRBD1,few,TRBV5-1,TGCGCCAGCAGCTTTGCCGAGACAGGGGGCGCCTACAATGAGCAGTTCTTC,CASSFAETGGAYNEQFF
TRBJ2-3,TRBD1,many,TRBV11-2,TGTGCCAGCAGCTTGGGACAGGGGATGGATACGCAGTATTTT,CASSLGQGMDTQYF
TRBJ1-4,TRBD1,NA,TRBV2,TGTGCCAGCACAACAGGGGCGGAGGAAAAACTGTTTTTT,CASTTGAEEKLFF
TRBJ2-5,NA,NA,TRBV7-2,TGTGCCAGCAGCTTAGCTGGGCTGGCACAGTACTTC,CASSLAGLAQYF
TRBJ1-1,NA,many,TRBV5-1,TGCGCCAGCAGCTTGGCCCCGGGACTCCTCATGAACACTGAAGCTTTCTTT,CASSLAPGLLMNTEAFF
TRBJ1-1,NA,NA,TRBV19,TGTGCCAGTAGTACCGGAGGGAAGCCGAACACTGAAGCTTTCTTT,CASSTGGKPNTEAFF
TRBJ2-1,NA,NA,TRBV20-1,TGCAGTGCTAGAGCGACAGCACCTCTGGTCTACAATGAGCAGTTCTTC,CSARATAPLVYNEQFF